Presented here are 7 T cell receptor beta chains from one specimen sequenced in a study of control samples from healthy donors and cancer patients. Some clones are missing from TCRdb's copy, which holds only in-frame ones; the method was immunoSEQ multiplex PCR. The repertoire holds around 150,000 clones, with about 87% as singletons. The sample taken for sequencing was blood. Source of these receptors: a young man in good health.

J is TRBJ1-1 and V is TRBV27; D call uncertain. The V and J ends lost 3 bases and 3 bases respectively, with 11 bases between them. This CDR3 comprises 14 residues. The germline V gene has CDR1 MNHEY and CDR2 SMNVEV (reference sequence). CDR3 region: CASSFSRRDTEAFF. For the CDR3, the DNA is TGTGCCAGCAGTTTTTCGAGGCGTGACACTGAAGCTTTCTTT.

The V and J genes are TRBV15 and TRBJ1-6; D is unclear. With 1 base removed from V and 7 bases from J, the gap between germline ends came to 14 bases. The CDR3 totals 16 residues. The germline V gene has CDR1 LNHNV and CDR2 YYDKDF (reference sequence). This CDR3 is CATSRGIGPENSPLHF. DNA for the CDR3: TGTGCCACCAGCAGAGGGATAGGACCGGAAAATTCACCCCTCCACTTT.

The CDR3 nucleotides are TGTGCCAGCAGTGGCAACTCCTACGAGCAGTACTTC. The encoded protein is CASSGNSYEQYF. V and J are TRBV27 and TRBJ2-7; D is ambiguous. Trimming removed 5 bases at V and 0 bases at J, with 5 bases between. Germline V gene lookup returns CDR1 MNHEY and CDR2 SMNVEV (reference sequence). This CDR3 is built from 12 residues.

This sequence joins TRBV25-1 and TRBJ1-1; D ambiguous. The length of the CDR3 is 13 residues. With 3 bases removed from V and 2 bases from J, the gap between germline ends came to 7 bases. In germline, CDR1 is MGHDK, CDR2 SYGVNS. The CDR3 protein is CASSDGRNTEAFF. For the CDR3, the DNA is TGTGCCAGCAGTGATGGCCGTAACACTGAAGCTTTCTTT.

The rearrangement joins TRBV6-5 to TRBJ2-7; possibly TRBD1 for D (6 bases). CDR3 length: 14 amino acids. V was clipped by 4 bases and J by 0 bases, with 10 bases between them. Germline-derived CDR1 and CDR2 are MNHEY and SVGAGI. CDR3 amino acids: CASSSWTASYEQYF. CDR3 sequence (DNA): TGTGCCAGCAGTTCCTGGACAGCCTCCTACGAGCAGTACTTC.

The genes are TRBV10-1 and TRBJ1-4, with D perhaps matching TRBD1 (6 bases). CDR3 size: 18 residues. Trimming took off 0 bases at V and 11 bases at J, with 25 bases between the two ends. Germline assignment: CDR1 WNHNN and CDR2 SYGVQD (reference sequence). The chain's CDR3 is CASSESEGDLAGAPKLFF. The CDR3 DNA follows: TGCGCCAGCAGTGAGTCGGAGGGGGATTTGGCAGGGGCCCCGAAACTGTTTTTT.

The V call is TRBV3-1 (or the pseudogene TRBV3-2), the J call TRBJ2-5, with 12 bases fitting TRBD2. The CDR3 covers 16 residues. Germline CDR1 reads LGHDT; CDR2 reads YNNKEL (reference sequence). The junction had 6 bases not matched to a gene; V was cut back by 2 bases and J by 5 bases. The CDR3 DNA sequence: TGTGCCAGCAGCCAACTGCTAGCGGGGGGGAGTGAGACCCAGTACTTC. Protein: CASSQLLAGGSETQYF.